These 26 T cell receptor beta chains were all obtained from the same sample, sequenced in a study of shared clonotypes between healthy human individuals. TCRdb's table, derived via immunoSEQ multiplex PCR, lists solely in-frame clones and lacks some. The sample has some 2,500,000 clones; over 85% are singletons. Sequencing was carried out using naive CD4+ T cells from PBMCs. Subset of the sample: CD45RA+ positively selected. The receptors were gathered from a man between 18 and 35 years old in good health. Some clones in this sample may be carry-over from other donors' samples.

The rearrangement joins TRBV7-9 to TRBJ2-5, with D possibly TRBD1 on 6 matching bases. This CDR3 region has 17 residues. V was pared by 2 bases and J by 1 base, with 17 bases between. The germline CDR1 and CDR2 sequences are SEHNR and FQNEAQ (reference sequence). The CDR3, as DNA: TGTGCCAGCAGCTTACTCGATAGTCTGGGGGCCCAAGAGACCCAGTACTTC. Protein product: CASSLLDSLGAQETQYF.

The chain employs TRBV27 and TRBJ2-2; tentatively, D is TRBD2 (5 bases). The CDR3 loop spans 16 amino acids. Germline V gives CDR1 MNHEY, CDR2 SMNVEV (reference sequence). V was trimmed by 2 bases and J by 3 bases, leaving 13 bases between them. The CDR3 nucleotides are TGTGCCAGCAGTTTAGGAGGATCCTATGACACCGGGGAGCTGTTTTTT. Its protein is CASSLGGSYDTGELFF.

The chain combines TRBV7-6 with TRBJ1-2; 7 bases match TRBD1. The CDR3 sequence is 13 residues long. The trim removed 5 bases at V and 6 bases at J, leaving 6 bases unmatched. Germline V gives CDR1 SGHVS, CDR2 FNYEAQ. The CDR3, as DNA: TGTGCCAGCAGCCAGTCGGGACAGAATGGCTACACCTTC. It encodes CASSQSGQNGYTF.

In DNA form, the CDR3 reads TGTGCCAGCTCACCACCTTATTCCAATCGGGGCAAAGAGACCCAGTACTTC. Its translation: CASSPPYSNRGKETQYF. The rearrangement uses TRBV18 and TRBJ2-5; D is tentatively TRBD1 or TRBD2 (5 bases each). Trimming took 0 bases from V and 3 from J, leaving 17 bases between them. The CDR3 totals 17 residues. Germline CDR1 reads KGHSH; CDR2 reads LQKENI.

The chain uses TRBV13 and TRBJ2-1; 10 bases map to TRBD1. Trimming took 5 bases from V and 6 from J; bases not matched to a gene: 10. This CDR3 contains 16 residues. Germline assignment: CDR1 PRHDT and CDR2 FYEKMQ (reference sequence). The CDR3 nucleotides are TGTGCCAGCAGCCTAAGGGGACAGGGGTCGATCAATGAGCAGTTCTTC. It translates to CASSLRGQGSINEQFF.

In the case of this clone: The same CDR3 is also encoded by other DNA sequences in this sample. CDR3 in DNA: TGTGCCATCAGTGAGTCGACCCCCGGGGAGCTGTTTTTT. It specifies CAISESTPGELFF. The gene calls are TRBV10-3 and TRBJ2-2; D gene unclear. The germline CDR1 and CDR2 sequences are ENHRY and SYGVKD. The CDR3 extends over 13 amino acids. V was trimmed by 0 bases and J by 6 bases, leaving 5 bases between them.

V and J are TRBV5-4 and TRBJ2-2; no reliable D call. Germline V gives CDR1 SGHNT, CDR2 YYREEE (reference sequence). The CDR3 totals 14 residues. Trimming cost V 1 base and J 1 base, with 5 bases left between them. The CDR3 spells CASSLTENTGELFF. CDR3 DNA: TGTGCCAGCAGCTTGACAGAGAACACCGGGGAGCTGTTTTTT.

This rearrangement joins TRBV9 to TRBJ2-7; D is undetermined. Trimming removed 3 bases from V and 0 bases from J, with 10 bases in between. Germline CDR1 SGDLS, CDR2 YYNGEE. The CDR3 has 14 amino acids. The CDR3 reads CASSGLDFSYEQYF. CDR3 DNA sequence: TGTGCCAGCAGCGGTTTAGATTTCTCCTACGAGCAGTACTTC.

This chain uses TRBV4-2 with TRBJ1-6; no definite D call. The V gene's germline CDR1 is LGHNA and CDR2 YNFKEQ. Trimming left V 4 bases short and J 5 bases short, with 15 bases between. This CDR3 contains 16 residues. The CDR3 loop reads CASSPLPANDNSPLHF. Written as DNA, the CDR3 is TGTGCCAGCAGCCCTCTCCCGGCGAATGATAATTCACCCCTCCACTTT.

The chain combines TRBV28 with TRBJ1-1, with D perhaps matching TRBD1 (6 bases). Germline CDR1 and CDR2: MDHEN and SYDVKM. V lost 8 bases, J lost 0 bases, and 13 bases lay in between. The CDR3 spans 14 residues. CDR3 sequence reads: CASDSTGLNTEAFF. For the CDR3, the DNA is TGTGCCAGCGATTCGACAGGCTTGAACACTGAAGCTTTCTTT.

The chain links TRBV15 to TRBJ1-4; TRBD1 aligns across 8 bases. With 1 base clipped from V and 6 bases from J, the junction kept 4 bases outside the gene matches. Germline values: CDR1 LNHNV, CDR2 YYDKDF (reference sequence). This CDR3 contains 15 residues. The CDR3 nucleotides read TGTGCCACCAGCAGAGGGGGACAGGCATATGAAAAACTGTTTTTT. Its translation: CATSRGGQAYEKLFF.

The chain couples TRBV5-1 to TRBJ2-5; D might be TRBD1 or TRBD2, each matching 5 bases. Germline V lookup: CDR1 SGHRS, CDR2 YFSETQ. CDR3 length: 13 amino acids. The V end was cut by 1 base, the J end by 5 bases, with 9 bases between. The CDR3 nucleotides read TGCGCCAGCAGCTTGATCGAGGGGGAGACCCAGTACTTC. It translates to CASSLIEGETQYF.

CDR3 in amino acids: CASSSQVGPADTQYF. CDR3 sequence (DNA): TGTGCCAGCAGCTCCCAGGTAGGACCGGCAGATACGCAGTATTTT. J is TRBJ2-3 and V is TRBV7-2, with D unclear. This CDR3 comprises 15 residues. The V end lost 4 bases, the J end lost 4 bases, and 15 bases lay between the germline ends. Germline V CDR1 and CDR2: SGHTA, FQGNSA.

J is TRBJ2-2 and V is TRBV28, with 9 bases matching TRBD1. Per the germline V gene, CDR1 is MDHEN and CDR2 is SYDVKM. V dropped 7 bases and J dropped 5; count of bases not matched to a gene: 11. This CDR3 has 16 residues. The CDR3 here is CASTFTGGVLTGELFF. The CDR3 region has the DNA TGTGCCAGCACCTTTACAGGGGGCGTTTTGACCGGGGAGCTGTTTTTT. Full variable domain (outside the CDR3, taken from reference TRBV28 and TRBJ2-2): DVKVTQSSRYLVKRTGEKVFLECVQDMDHENMFWYRQDPGLGLRLIYFSYDVKMKEKGDIPEGYSVSREKKERFSLILESASTNQTSMYLCASTFTGGVLTGELFFGEGSRLTVL.

As concerns this clone: Different DNA sequences within this sample yield the same CDR3. The CDR3 coding sequence is TGTGCCAGCAGCTTAGTTGGAAACACCATATATTTT. Its protein product is CASSLVGNTIYF. The chain uses TRBV7-2 and TRBJ1-3; D is unresolved. The CDR3 contains 12 residues. Between the trimmed V and J ends, which lost 1 base and 3 bases, there was a span of 1 base. Per germline, CDR1 SGHTA and CDR2 FQGNSA.

In regard to this clone: The germline gene is not matched at one end of the junction; a read error may be the cause. This rearrangement joins TRBV28 to TRBJ2-7, with a tentative D call TRBD1 (9 bases). The CDR3 is made up of 14 amino acids. From germline, CDR1 is MDHEN and CDR2 SYDVKM. The CDR3: CASSLSYGGGQGNF. CDR3 in DNA: TGTGCCAGCAGTTTATCATACGGGGGGGGACAGGGAAACTTC.

The chain has TRBV7-3 and TRBJ1-1; D unclear. The CDR3 sequence is 16 residues long. Per the germline V gene, CDR1 is SGHTA and CDR2 is FQGTGA. The V and J ends lost 4 bases and 3 bases respectively, with 18 bases between them. The CDR3 DNA reads as TGTGCCAGCAGCTCCACGGGAGGTCCGGGATACACTGAAGCTTTCTTT. As protein: CASSSTGGPGYTEAFF. Combining the CDR3 with reference TRBV7-3 and TRBJ1-1 gives the whole variable domain GAGVSQTPSNKVTEKGKYVELRCDPISGHTALYWYRQSLGQGPEFLIYFQGTGAADDSGLPNDRFFAVRPEGSVSTLKIQRTERGDSAVYLCASSSTGGPGYTEAFFGQGTRLTVV.

The chain has TRBV4-2 and TRBJ1-3; TRBD1 matches 10 bases. V lost 3 bases to trimming and J lost 7 bases; unmatched junction nucleotides: 6. Germline V gene sequence: CDR1 LGHNA, CDR2 YNFKEQ. This CDR3 is built from 15 residues. CDR3 residues: CASSHTGQGTNTIYF. Written as DNA, the CDR3 is TGTGCCAGCAGCCACACGGGACAGGGGACCAACACCATATATTTT.

The chain links TRBV6-6 to TRBJ1-6; 8 bases line up with TRBD1. CDR3 length: 15 amino acids. The germline gives CDR1 MNHNY, CDR2 SVGAGI (reference sequence). V dropped 4 bases and J dropped 8; count of bases not matched to a gene: 7. The CDR3 loop is CASSSPDRGDSPLHF. In DNA, the CDR3 is TGTGCCAGCAGTTCCCCCGACAGGGGCGATTCACCCCTCCACTTT.

The rearrangement uses TRBV19 and TRBJ1-1; D remains unclear. Germline loops: CDR1 LNHDA, CDR2 SQIVND (reference sequence). CDR3 length: 17 amino acids. The V end was cut by 4 bases, the J end by 0 bases, with 18 bases between. The CDR3 DNA reads as TGTGCCAGTAGTACTTTGGCGTCCGGGAGTTTGAACACTGAAGCTTTCTTT. Translating gives CASSTLASGSLNTEAFF.

The gene calls are TRBV7-2 and TRBJ2-1; no firm D call. Deletions cut 2 bases from V and 5 bases from J, with 10 bases between. The V gene's germline CDR1 is SGHTA and CDR2 FQGNSA. The CDR3 loop spans 14 amino acids. This CDR3 reads CASSLNPADNEQFF. The CDR3 region has the DNA TGTGCCAGCAGCTTAAACCCGGCCGACAATGAGCAGTTCTTC.

The CDR3 region has the DNA TGTGCCAGCGGGGTACGGACAGATACGCAGTATTTT. This encodes CASGVRTDTQYF. The chain is built from TRBV7-9 and TRBJ2-3, with D uncertain. Germline CDR1 SEHNR, CDR2 FQNEAQ (reference sequence). V lost 8 bases and J lost 3, with 9 bases in between. This CDR3 has 12 residues.

This chain links TRBV5-6 with TRBJ2-7, with a tentative D call TRBD1 (5 bases). Germline assignment: CDR1 SGHDT and CDR2 YYEEEE. The CDR3 covers 16 residues. Trimming stripped 2 bases from V and 0 bases from J, with 15 bases between. The CDR3 DNA reads TGTGCCAGCAGCTTACTCTTGCAGGGCCTCTCCTACGAGCAGTACTTC. Amino acid sequence: CASSLLLQGLSYEQYF. Variable domain in full (rest from reference TRBV5-6 and TRBJ2-7): DAGVTQSPTHLIKTRGQQVTLRCSPKSGHDTVSWYQQALGQGPQFIFQYYEEEERQRGNFPDRFSGHQFPNYSSELNVNALLLGDSALYLCASSLLLQGLSYEQYFGPGTRLTVT.

This rearrangement joins TRBV15 to TRBJ1-3, with 7 bases matching TRBD1. Germline V gives CDR1 LNHNV, CDR2 YYDKDF (reference sequence). The CDR3 sequence is 17 residues long. The V segment lost 3 bases and the J segment 2 bases; nucleotides outside the gene matches: 10. CDR3 in amino acids: CATSRKADRVTGNTIYF. CDR3 nucleotides: TGTGCCACCAGCAGGAAGGCCGACAGGGTGACTGGAAACACCATATATTTT.

With respect to this clone: Different DNA sequences within this sample yield the same CDR3. The J gene is TRBJ2-6, the V gene TRBV19; no clear D. With 8 bases removed from V and 3 bases from J, the gap between germline ends came to 8 bases. CDR1 is LNHDA and CDR2 is SQIVND in the germline V gene (reference sequence). The CDR3 runs to 13 residues. The CDR3 spells CASRNSGANVLTF. CDR3 in DNA: TGTGCCAGTCGGAACAGTGGGGCCAACGTCCTGACTTTC.

The chain combines TRBV11-2 with TRBJ2-1; tentatively, D is TRBD2 (5 bases). V was cut by 5 bases and J by 6 bases, with 14 bases left in between. Germline loops: CDR1 SGHAT, CDR2 FQNNGV. The CDR3 consists of 14 residues. CDR3 sequence: CASSRWESGNEQFF. The CDR3 DNA reads as TGTGCCAGCAGCCGATGGGAGTCGGGCAATGAGCAGTTCTTC.